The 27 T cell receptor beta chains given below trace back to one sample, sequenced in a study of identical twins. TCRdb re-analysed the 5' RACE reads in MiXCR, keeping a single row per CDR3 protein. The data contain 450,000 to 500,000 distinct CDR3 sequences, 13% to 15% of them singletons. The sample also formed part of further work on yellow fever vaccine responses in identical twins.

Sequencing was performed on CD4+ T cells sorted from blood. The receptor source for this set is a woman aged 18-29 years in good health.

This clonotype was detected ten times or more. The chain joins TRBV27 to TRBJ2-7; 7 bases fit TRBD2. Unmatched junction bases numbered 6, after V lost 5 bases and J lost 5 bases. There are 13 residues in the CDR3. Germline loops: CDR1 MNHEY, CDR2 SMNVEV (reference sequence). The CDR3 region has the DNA TGTGCCAGCAGTCGGACGACTAGCAACGAGCAGTACTTC. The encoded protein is CASSRTTSNEQYF.

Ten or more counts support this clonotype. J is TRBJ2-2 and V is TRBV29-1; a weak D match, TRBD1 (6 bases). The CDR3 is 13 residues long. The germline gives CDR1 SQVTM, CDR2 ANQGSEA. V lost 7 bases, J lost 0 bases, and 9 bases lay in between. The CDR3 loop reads CSGTASNTGELFF. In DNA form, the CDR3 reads TGCAGCGGGACAGCGTCGAACACCGGGGAGCTGTTTTTT.

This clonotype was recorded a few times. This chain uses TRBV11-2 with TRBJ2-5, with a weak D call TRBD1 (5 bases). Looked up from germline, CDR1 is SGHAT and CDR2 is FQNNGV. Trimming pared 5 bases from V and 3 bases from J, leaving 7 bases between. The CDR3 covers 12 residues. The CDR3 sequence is CASSMTEETQYF. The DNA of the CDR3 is TGTGCCAGCAGCATGACAGAAGAGACCCAGTACTTC.

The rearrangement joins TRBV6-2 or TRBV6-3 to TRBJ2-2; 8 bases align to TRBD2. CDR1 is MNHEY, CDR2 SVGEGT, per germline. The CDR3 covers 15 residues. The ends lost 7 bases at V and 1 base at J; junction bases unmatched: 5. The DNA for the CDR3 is TGTGCCAGCAAAATTACTAGCGGGAACACCGGGGAGCTGTTTTTT. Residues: CASKITSGNTGELFF.

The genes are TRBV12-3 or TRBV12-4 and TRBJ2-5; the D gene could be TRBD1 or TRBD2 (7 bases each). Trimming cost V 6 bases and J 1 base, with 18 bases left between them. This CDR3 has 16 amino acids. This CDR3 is CASSSQGRDSQETQYF. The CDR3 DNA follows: TGTGCCAGCAGCTCTCAAGGGAGGGACAGCCAAGAGACCCAGTACTTC.

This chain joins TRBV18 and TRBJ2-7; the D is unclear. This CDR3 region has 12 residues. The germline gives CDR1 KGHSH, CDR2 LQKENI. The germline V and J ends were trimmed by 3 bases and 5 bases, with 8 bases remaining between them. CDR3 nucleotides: TGTGCCAGCTCACCTCTCCCCGACGAGCAGTACTTC. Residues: CASSPLPDEQYF.

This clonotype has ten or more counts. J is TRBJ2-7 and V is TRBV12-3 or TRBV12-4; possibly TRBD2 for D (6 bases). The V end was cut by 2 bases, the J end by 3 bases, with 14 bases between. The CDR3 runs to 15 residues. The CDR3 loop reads CASSLLAGPLYEQYF. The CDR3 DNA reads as TGTGCCAGCAGTTTACTCGCGGGGCCTCTCTACGAGCAGTACTTC.

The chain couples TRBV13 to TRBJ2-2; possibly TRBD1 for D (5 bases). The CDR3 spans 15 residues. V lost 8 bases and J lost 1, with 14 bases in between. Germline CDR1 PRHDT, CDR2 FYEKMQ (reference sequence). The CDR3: CASSERGKNTGELFF. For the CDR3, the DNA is TGTGCCAGCTCGGAAAGGGGAAAGAACACCGGGGAGCTGTTTTTT.

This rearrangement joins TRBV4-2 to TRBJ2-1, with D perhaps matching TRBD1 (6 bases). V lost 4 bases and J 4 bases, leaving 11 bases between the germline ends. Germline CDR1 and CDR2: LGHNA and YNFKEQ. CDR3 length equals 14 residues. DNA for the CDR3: TGTGCCAGCAGCCCCGCAGACAGGTACAATGAGCAGTTCTTC. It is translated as CASSPADRYNEQFF.

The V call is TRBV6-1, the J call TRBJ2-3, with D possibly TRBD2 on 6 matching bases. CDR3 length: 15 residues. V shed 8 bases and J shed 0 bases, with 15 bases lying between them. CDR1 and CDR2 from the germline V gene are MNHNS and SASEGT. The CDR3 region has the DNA TGTGCCAGCCAAAGGGACTTCGCTAGCACAGATACGCAGTATTTT. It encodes CASQRDFASTDTQYF.

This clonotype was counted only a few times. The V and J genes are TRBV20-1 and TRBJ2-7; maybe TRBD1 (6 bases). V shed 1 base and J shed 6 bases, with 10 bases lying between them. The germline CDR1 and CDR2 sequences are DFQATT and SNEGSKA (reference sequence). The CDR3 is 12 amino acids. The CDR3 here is CSARGTAGEQYF. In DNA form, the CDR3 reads TGCAGTGCTAGAGGGACAGCTGGCGAGCAGTACTTC.

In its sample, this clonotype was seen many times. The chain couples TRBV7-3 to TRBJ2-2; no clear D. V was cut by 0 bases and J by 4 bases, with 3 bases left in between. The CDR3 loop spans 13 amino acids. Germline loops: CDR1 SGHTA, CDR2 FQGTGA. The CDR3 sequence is CASSLTVTGELFF. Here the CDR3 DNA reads TGTGCCAGCAGCTTAACTGTCACCGGGGAGCTGTTTTTT.

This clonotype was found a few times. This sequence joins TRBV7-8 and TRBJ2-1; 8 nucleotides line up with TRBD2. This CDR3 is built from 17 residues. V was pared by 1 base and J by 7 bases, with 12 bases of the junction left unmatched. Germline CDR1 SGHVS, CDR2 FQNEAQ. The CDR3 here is CASSLEVGLAGSNEQFF. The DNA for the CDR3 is TGTGCCAGCAGCTTAGAAGTAGGGCTAGCGGGCAGTAATGAGCAGTTCTTC.

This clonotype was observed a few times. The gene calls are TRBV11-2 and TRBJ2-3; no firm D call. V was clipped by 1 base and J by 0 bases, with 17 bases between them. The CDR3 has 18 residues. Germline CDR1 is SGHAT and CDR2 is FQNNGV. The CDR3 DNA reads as TGTGCCAGCAGCTTAGTCCTTATGCCCGTATCTAGCACAGATACGCAGTATTTT. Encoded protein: CASSLVLMPVSSTDTQYF.

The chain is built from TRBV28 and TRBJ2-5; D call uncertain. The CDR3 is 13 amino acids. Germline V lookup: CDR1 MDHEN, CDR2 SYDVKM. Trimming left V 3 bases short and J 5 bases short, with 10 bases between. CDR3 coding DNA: TGTGCCAGCAGTTTTCAGATTTTCGAGACCCAGTACTTC. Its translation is CASSFQIFETQYF.

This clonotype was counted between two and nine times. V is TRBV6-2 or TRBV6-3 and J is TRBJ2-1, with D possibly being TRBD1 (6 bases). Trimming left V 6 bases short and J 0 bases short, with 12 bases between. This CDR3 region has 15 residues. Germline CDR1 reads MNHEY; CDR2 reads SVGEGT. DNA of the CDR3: TGTGCCAGCAGCCGAAGGGGGAGCTCCTACAATGAGCAGTTCTTC. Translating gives CASSRRGSSYNEQFF.

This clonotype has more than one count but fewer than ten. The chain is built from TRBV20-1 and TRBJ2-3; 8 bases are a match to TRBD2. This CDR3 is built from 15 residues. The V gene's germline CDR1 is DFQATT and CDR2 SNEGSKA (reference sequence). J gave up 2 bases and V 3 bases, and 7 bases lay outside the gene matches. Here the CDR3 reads CSASTTGGYTDTQYF. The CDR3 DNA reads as TGCAGTGCTAGTACTACGGGGGGGTACACAGATACGCAGTATTTT.

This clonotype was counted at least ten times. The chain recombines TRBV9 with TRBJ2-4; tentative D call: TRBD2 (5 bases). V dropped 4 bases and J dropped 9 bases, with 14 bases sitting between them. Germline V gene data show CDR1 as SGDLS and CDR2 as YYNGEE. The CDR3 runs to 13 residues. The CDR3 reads CASSPEGYGIQYF. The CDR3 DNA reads TGTGCCAGCAGCCCAGAGGGCTACGGCATTCAGTACTTC.

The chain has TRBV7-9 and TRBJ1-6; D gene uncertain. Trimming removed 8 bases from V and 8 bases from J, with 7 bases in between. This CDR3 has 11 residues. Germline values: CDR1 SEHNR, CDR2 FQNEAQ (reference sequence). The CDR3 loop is CASGRDSPLHF. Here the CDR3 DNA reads TGTGCCAGCGGGCGAGATTCACCCCTCCACTTT.

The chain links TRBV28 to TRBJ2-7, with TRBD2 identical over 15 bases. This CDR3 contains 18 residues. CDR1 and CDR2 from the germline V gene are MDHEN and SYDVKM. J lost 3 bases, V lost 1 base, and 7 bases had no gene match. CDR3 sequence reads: CASSLLGLAGGTLYEQYF. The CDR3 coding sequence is TGTGCCAGCAGTTTATTGGGACTAGCGGGAGGAACACTCTACGAGCAGTACTTC.

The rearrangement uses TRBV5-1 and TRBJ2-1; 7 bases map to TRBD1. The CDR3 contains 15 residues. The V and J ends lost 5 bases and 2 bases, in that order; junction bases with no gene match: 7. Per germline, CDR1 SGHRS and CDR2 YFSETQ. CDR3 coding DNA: TGCGCCAGCAGACCCCAGGGACAGCCCTACAATGAGCAGTTCTTC. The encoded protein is CASRPQGQPYNEQFF.

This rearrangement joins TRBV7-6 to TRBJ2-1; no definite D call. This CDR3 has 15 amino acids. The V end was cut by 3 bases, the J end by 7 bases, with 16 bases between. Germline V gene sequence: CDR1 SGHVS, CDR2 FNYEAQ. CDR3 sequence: CASSLYISGGNEQFF. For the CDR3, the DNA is TGTGCCAGCAGCTTGTATATATCGGGTGGAAATGAGCAGTTCTTC.

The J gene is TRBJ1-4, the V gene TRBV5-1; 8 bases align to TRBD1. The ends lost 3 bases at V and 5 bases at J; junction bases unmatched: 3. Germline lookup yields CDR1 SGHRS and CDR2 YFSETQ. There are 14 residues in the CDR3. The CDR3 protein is CASSYGQGNEKLFF. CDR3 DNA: TGCGCCAGCAGCTATGGACAGGGAAATGAAAAACTGTTTTTT.

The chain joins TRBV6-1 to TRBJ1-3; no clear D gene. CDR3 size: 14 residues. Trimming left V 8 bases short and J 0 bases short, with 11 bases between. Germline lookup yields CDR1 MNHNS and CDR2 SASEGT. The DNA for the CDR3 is TGTGCCAGCCAGCAAATGGACTCTGGAAACACCATATATTTT. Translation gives CASQQMDSGNTIYF.

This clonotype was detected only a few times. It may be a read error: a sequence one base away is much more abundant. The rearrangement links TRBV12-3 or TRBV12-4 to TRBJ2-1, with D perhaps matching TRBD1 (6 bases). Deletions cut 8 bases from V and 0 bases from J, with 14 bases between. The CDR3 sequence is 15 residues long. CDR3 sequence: CASCRTGSSYNEQFF. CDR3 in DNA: TGTGCCAGCTGTAGAACAGGGAGCTCCTACAATGAGCAGTTCTTC.

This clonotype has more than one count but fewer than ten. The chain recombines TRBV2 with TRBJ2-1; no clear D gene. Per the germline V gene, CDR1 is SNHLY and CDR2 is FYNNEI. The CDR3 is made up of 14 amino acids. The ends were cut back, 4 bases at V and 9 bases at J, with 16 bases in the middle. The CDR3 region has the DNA TGTGCCAGCAGTGGGCTTATTCGTGGTGCTGAGCAGTTCTTC. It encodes CASSGLIRGAEQFF.

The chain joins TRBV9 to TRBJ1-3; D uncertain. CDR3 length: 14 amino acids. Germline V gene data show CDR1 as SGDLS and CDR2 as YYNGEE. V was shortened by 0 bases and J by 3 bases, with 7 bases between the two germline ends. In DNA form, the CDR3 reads TGTGCCAGCAGCGTAGGGTGGATTGGAAACACCATATATTTT. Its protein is CASSVGWIGNTIYF.